Listed below are T cell receptor beta chains from one sample, sequenced in a study of cytomegalovirus exposure and HLA in healthy donors. Sequencing used immunoSEQ multiplex PCR; TCRdb keeps in-frame clones, though not all of them. The sample lists 100,000 to 150,000 clones; 89% were seen once. The sample consisted of PBMCs. The receptor source for this set is a young woman in good health and CMV-seronegative. CDR3s leave out the opening cysteine and the closing phenylalanine or tryptophan.

TRBJ1-3,TRBV6-1,ASSDRGRGNTIY
TRBJ1-1,TRBV4-1,ASSQGVDTEAF
TRBJ1-5,TRBV19,ASRTTVNSNQPQH
TRBJ1-1,TRBV2,ASSESWGGEAF
TRBJ1-6,TRBV28,ASSLPRQGTYNSPLH
TRBJ1-1,TRBV19,ASDRGMNTEAF
TRBJ2-7,TRBV5-5,ASSLRTGTTYEQY
TRBJ2-1,TRBV5-1,ASSLIAGIYNEQF
TRBJ2-7,TRBV7-9,ASKGEGGEQY
TRBJ2-3,TRBV7-3,ASSFSLASGGRGDTQY
TRBJ2-1,TRBV5-6,ASSQGRSYNEQF
TRBJ1-2,TRBV5-1,ASSSVREPGYT
TRBJ2-2,TRBV4-1,ASSQDQLAGGRTGELF
TRBJ2-7,TRBV19,ASGTSGVPYEQY
TRBJ2-1,TRBV11-3,ASSRDRVYNEQF
TRBJ1-5,TRBV27,ASSSLGGNQPQH
TRBJ2-2,TRBV18,ASSPIQGQANTGELF
TRBJ1-4,TRBV7-9,ASSILTGGGEKLF
TRBJ1-2,TRBV9,ASSPGDSNYGYT
TRBJ1-2,TRBV7-3,ASSSALLRGTYGYT
TRBJ2-7,TRBV9,ASSASGTGAYEQY
TRBJ1-1,TRBV4-1,ASRGGGGENTEAF
TRBJ1-5,TRBV16,ASSQLPSTAHQPQH
TRBJ2-7,TRBV7-3,ASSHSGTNRDEQY
TRBJ2-2,TRBV2,ASSDRGPGELF
TRBJ1-2,TRBV10-3,AIRDTPRNYGYT
TRBJ1-2,TRBV7-9,ASSQRQGAGYGYT
TRBJ1-2,TRBV27,ASTFVGAGSRGYT